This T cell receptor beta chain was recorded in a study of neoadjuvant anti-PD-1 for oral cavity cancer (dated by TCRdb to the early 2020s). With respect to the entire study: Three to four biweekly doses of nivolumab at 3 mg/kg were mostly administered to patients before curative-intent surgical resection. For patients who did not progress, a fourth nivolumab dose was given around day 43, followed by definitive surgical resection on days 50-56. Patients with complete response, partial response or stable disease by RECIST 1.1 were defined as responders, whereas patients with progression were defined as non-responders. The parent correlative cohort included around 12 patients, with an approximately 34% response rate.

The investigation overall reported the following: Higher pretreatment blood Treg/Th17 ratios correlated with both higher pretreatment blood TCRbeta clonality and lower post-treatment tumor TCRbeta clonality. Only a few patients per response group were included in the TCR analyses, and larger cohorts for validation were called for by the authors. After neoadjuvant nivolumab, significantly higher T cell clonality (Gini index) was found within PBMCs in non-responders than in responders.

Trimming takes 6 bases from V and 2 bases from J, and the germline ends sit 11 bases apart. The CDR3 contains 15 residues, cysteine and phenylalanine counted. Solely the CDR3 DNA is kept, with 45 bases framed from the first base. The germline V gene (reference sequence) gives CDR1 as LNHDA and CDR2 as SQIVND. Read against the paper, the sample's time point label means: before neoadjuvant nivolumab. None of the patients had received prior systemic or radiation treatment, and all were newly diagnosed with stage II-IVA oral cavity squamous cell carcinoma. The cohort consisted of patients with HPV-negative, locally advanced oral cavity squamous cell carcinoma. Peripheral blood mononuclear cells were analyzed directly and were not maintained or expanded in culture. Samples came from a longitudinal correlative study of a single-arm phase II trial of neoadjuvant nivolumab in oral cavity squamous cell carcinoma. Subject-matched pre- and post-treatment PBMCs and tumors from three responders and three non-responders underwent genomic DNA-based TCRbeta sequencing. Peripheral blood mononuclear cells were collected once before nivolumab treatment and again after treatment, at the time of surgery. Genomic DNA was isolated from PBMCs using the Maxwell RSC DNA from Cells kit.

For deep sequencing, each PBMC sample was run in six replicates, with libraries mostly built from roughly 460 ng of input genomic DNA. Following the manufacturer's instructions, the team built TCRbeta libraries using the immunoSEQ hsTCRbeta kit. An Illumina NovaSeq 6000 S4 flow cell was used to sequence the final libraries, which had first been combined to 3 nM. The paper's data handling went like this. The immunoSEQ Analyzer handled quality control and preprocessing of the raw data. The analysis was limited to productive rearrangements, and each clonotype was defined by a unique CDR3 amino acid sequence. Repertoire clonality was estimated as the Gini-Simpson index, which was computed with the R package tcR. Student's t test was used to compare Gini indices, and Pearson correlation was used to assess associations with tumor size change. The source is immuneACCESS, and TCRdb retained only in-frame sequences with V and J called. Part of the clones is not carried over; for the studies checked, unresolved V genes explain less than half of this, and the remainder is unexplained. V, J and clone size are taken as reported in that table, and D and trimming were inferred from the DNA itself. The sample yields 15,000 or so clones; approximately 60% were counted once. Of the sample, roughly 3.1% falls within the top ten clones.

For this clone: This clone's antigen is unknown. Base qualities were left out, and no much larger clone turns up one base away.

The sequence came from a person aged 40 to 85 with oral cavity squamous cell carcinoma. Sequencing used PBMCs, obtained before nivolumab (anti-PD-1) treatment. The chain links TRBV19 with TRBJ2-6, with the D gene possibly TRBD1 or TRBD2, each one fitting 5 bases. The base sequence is TGTGCCAGTAGCCCCGGGGCCGCTGGGGCCAACGTCCTGACTTTC. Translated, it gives CASSPGAAGANVLTF.